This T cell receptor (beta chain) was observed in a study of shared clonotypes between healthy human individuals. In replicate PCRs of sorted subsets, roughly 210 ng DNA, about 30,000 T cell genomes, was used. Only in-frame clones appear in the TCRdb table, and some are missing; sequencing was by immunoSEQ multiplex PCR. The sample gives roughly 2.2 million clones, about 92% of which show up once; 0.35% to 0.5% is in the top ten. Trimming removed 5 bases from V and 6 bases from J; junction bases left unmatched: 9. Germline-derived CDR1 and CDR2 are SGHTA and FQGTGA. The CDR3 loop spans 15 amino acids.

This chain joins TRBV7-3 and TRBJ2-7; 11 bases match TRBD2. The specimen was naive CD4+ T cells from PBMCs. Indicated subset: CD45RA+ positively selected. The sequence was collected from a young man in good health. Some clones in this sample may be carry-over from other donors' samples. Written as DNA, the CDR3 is TGTGCCAGCAGCGTCACTAGCGGGAGTTCCCTCGAGCAGTACTTC. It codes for CASSVTSGSSLEQYF.